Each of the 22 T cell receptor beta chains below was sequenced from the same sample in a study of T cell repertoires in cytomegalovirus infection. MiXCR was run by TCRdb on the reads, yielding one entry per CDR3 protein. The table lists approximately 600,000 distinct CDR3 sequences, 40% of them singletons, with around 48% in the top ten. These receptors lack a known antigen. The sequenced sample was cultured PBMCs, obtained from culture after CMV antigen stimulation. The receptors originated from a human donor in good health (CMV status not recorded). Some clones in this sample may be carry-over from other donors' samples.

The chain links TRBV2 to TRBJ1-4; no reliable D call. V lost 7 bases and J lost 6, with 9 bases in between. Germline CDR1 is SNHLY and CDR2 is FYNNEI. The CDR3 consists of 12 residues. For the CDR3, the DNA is TGTGCCAGCACCCCCGACGATGAAAAACTGTTTTTT. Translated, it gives CASTPDDEKLFF.

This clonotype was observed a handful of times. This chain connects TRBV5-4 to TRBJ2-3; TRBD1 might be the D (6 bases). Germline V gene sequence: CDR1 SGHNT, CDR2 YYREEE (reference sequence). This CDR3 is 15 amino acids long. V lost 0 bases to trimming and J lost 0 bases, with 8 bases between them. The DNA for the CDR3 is TGTGCCAGCAGCTTGGGGACAGCGAGCACAGATACGCAGTATTTT. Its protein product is CASSLGTASTDTQYF.

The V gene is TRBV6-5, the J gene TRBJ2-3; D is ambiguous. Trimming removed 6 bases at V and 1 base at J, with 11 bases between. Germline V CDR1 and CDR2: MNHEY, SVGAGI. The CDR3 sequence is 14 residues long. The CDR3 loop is CASRPRRRTDTQYF. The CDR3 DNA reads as TGTGCCAGCAGGCCTCGACGTCGCACAGATACGCAGTATTTT.

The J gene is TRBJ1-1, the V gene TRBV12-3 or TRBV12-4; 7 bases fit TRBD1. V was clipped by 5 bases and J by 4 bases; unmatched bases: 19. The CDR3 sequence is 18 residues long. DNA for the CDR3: TGTGCCAGCAGTCCTAGTCCCGGAATTGAGGGGGCGGTCACTGAAGCTTTCTTT. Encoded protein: CASSPSPGIEGAVTEAFF.

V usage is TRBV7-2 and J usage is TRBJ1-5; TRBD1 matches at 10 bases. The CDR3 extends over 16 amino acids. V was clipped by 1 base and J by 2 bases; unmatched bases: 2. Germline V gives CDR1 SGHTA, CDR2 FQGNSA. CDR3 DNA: TGTGCCAGCAGCTTAGTCGGGACAGGGGGCAATCAGCCCCAGCATTTT. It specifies CASSLVGTGGNQPQHF.

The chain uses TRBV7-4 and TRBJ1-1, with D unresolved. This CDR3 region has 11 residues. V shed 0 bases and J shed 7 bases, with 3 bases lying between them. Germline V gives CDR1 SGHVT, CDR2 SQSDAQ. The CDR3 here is CASSLADEAFF. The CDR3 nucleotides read TGTGCCAGCAGCTTAGCAGATGAAGCTTTCTTT.

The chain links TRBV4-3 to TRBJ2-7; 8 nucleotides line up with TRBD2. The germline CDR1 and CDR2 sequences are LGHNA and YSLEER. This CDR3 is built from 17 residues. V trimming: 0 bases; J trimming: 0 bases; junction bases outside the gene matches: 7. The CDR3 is CASSQEQLAVYSYEQYF. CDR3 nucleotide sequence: TGCGCCAGCAGCCAAGAACAACTAGCGGTATACTCCTACGAGCAGTACTTC.

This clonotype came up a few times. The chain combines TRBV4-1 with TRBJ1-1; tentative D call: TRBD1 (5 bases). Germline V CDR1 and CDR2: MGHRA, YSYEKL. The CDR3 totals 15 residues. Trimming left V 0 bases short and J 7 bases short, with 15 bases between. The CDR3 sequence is CASSQEMGELLEAFF. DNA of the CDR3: TGCGCCAGCAGCCAAGAAATGGGGGAACTTCTTGAAGCTTTCTTT.

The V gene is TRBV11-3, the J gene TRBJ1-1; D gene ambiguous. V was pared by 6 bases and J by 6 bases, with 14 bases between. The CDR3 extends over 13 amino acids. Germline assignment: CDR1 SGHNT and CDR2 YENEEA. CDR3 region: CASSTSSAAEAFF. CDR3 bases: TGTGCCAGCAGTACGAGTTCGGCCGCTGAAGCTTTCTTT.

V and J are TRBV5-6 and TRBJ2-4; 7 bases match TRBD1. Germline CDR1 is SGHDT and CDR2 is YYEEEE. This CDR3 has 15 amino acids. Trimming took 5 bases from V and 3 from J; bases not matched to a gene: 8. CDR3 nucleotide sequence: TGTGCCAGCAGGATGACAGGGCAGGGCAAAAACATTCAGTACTTC. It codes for CASRMTGQGKNIQYF.

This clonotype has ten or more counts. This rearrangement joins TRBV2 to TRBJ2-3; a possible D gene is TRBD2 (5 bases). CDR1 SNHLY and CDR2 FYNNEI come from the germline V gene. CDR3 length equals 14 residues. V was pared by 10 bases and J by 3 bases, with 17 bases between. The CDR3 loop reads CATSIGVHTDTQYF. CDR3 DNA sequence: TGTGCCACGTCAATCGGGGTACATACAGATACGCAGTATTTT.

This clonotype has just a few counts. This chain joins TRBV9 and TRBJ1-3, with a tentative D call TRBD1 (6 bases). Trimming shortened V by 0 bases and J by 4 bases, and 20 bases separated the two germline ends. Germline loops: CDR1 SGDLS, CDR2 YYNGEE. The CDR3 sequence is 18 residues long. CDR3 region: CASSVEPGNRAPGNTIYF. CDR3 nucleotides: TGTGCCAGCAGCGTAGAACCGGGGAACAGGGCGCCCGGAAACACCATATATTTT.

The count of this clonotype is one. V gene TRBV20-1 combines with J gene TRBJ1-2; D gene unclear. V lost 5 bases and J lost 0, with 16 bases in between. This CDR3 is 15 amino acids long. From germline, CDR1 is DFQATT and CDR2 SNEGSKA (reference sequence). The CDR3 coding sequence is TGCAGTGCTCCCCGTCGCGGACCATCTAACTATGGCTACACCTTC. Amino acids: CSAPRRGPSNYGYTF.

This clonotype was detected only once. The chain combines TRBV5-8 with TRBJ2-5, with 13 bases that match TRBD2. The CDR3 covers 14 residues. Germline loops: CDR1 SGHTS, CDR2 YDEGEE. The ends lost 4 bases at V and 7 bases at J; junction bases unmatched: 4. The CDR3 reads CASSPGLAGTTQYF. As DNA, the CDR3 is TGTGCCAGCAGCCCGGGACTAGCGGGGACGACCCAGTACTTC. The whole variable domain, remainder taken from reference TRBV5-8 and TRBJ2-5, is EAGVTQSPTHLIKTRGQQATLRCSPISGHTSVYWYQQALGLGLQFLLWYDEGEERNRGNFPPRFSGRQFPNYSSELNVNALELEDSALYLCASSPGLAGTTQYFGPGTRLLVL.

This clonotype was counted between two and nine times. The CDR3 DNA sequence: TGTGCCAGCAGCACCGGGACTCAGGGAGGAAACACCATATATTTT. This gives the protein CASSTGTQGGNTIYF. The chain joins TRBV7-2 to TRBJ1-3, with D possibly matching TRBD1 (5 bases). CDR3 length: 15 amino acids. In germline, CDR1 is SGHTA, CDR2 FQGNSA. The ends were cut back, 5 bases at V and 4 bases at J, with 15 bases in the middle.

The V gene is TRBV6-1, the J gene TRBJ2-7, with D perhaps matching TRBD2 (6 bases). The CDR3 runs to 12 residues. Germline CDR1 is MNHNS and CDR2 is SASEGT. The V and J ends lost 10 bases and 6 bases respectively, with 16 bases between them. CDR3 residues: CATGPGGSEQYF. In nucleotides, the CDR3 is TGTGCCACAGGTCCAGGAGGGTCCGAGCAGTACTTC.

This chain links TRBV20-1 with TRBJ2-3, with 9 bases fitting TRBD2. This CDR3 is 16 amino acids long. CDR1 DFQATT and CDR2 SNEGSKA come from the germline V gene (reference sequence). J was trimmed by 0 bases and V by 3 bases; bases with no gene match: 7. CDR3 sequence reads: CSARVASGESTDTQYF. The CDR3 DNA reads TGCAGTGCTAGGGTGGCTAGCGGGGAGAGCACAGATACGCAGTATTTT.

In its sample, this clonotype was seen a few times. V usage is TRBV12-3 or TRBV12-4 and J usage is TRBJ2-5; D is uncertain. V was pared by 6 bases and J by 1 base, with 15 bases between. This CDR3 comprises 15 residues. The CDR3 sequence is CASSSAARSQETQYF. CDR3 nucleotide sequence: TGTGCCAGCAGCTCGGCGGCCCGGAGCCAAGAGACCCAGTACTTC.

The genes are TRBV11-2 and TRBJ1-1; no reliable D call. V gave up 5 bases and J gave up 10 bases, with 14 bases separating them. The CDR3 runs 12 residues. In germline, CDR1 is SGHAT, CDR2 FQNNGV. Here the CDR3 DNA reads TGTGCCAGCAGCATTCAAACCCGTGGAGCTTTCTTT. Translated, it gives CASSIQTRGAFF.

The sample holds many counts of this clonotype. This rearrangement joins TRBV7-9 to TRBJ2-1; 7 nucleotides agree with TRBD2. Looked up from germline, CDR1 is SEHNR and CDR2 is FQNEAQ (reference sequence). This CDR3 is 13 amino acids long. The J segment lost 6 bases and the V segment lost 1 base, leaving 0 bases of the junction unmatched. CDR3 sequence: CASSLERGNEQFF. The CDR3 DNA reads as TGTGCCAGCAGCTTAGAGCGGGGCAATGAGCAGTTCTTC.

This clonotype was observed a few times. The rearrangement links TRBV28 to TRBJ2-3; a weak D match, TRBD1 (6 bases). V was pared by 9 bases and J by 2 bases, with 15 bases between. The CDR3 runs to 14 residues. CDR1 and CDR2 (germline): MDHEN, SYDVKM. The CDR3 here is CASRGHHPTDTQYF. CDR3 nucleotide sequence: TGTGCCAGTCGGGGACATCACCCCACAGATACGCAGTATTTT.

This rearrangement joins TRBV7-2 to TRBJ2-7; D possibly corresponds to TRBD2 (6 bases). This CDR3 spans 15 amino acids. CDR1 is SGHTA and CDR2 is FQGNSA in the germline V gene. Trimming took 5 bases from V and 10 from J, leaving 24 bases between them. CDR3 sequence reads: CASSPSHGGALEQYF. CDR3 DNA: TGTGCCAGCAGCCCGTCACACGGAGGGGCCCTCGAACAGTACTTC.